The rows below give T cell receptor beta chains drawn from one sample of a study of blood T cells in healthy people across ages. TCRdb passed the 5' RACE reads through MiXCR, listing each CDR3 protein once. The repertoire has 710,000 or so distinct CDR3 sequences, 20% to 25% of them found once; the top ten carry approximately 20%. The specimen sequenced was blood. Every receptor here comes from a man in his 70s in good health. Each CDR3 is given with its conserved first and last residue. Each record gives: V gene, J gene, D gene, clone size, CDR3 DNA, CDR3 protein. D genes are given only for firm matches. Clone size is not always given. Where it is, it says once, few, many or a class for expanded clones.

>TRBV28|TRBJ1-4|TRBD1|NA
TGTGCCAGCAGTAGGACAGGGGTTTACGAAAAACTGTTTTTT
CASSRTGVYEKLFF
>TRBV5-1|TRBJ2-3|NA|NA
TGCGCCAGCAGCCCAACCGGAGACAGAACTAGCACAGATACGCAGTATTTT
CASSPTGDRTSTDTQYF
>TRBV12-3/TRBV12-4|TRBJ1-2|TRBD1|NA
TGTGCCAGCACCAGGACAGGGCCCCACTATGGCTACACCTTC
CASTRTGPHYGYTF
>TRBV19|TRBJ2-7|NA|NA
TGTGCCAGTAGTATAGTAGCAGGGTCAGTATACGAGCAGTACTTC
CASSIVAGSVYEQYF
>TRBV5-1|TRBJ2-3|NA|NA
TGCGCCAGCAGGAGGTTGGACAGAAACACAGATACGCAGTATTTT
CASRRLDRNTDTQYF
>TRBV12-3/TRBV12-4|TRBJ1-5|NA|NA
TGTGCCAGCAGTCCCTCGGTTATTAGCAATCAGCCCCAGCATTTT
CASSPSVISNQPQHF
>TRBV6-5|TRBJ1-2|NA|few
TGTGCCAGCAGCTCCATTGGCCTGGGAGAATATGGCTACACCTTC
CASSSIGLGEYGYTF
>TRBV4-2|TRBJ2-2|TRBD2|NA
TGTGCCTGCAGCCGGCTAGCGGGGGGCACCGGTACCGGGGAGCTGTTTTTT
CACSRLAGGTGTGELFF
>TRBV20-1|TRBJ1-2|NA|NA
TGCAGTGCTGGGTACCGGCTTTATGGCTACACCTTC
CSAGYRLYGYTF
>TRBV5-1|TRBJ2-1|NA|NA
TGCGCCAGCAGCTTAAGAGCGGACTCCTACAATGAGCAGTTCTTC
CASSLRADSYNEQFF
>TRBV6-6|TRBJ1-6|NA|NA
TGTGCCAGCAGTTACGGGCTCTTTTCTAAACCTTCACCCCTCCACTTT
CASSYGLFSKPSPLHF
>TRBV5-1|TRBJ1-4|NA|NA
TGCGCCAGCAGCTTGGGTGGGGAGGCTAATGAAAAACTGTTTTTT
CASSLGGEANEKLFF
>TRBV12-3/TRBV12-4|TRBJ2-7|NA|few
TGTGCCAGCAATCGTCCCGGCGGACTTAACTACGAGCAGTACTTC
CASNRPGGLNYEQYF
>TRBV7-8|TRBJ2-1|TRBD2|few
TGTGCCAGCAGCTCCCAGGGGACTAGCGGACTCAATGAGCAGTTCTTC
CASSSQGTSGLNEQFF
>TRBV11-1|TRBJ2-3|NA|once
TGTGCCAGCAGCTCACTGGGGGGTGTTGCAGATACGCAGTATTTT
CASSSLGGVADTQYF
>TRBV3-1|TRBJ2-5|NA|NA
TGTGCCAGCAGCCATTTTGGACGGGAGGAGACCCAGTACTTC
CASSHFGREETQYF
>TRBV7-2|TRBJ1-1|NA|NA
TGTGCCAGCAGCTTAGTCAGGGGATCTGAAGCTTTCTTT
CASSLVRGSEAFF
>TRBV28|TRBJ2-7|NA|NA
TGTGCCAGCAGTGCACTTAGAAGGTTGTACGAGCAGTACTTC
CASSALRRLYEQYF
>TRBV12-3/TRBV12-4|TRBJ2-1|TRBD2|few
TGTGCCAGCAGTTTCGGCGGGAGCACCTACAATGAGCAGTTCTTC
CASSFGGSTYNEQFF
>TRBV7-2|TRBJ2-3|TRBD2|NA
TGTGCCAGCAGCTGGGTAGCGGGAGCGCGCACAGATACGCAGTATTTT
CASSWVAGARTDTQYF
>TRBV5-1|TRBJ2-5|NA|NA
TGCGCCAGCAGCTATGCCGACGGGAACCAAGAGACCCAGTACTTC
CASSYADGNQETQYF
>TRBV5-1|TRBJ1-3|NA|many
TGCGCCAGCAGCTTGGGCGTTGGAAACACCATATATTTT
CASSLGVGNTIYF
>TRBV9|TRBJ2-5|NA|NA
TGTGCCAGCAGCGTTCAGGGAGAGACCCAGTACTTC
CASSVQGETQYF
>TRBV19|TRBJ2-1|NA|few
TGTGCCTCCGGGGCTCCCATTTCATATGAGCAGTTCTTC
CASGAPISYEQFF
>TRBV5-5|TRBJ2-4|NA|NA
TGTGCCAGCAGCCCCGAGGAGGTATTGTTAGCCAAAAACATTCAGTACTTC
CASSPEEVLLAKNIQYF
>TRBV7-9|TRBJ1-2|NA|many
TGTGCCAGCAGCTTAGTACGCGCCTATGGCTACACCTTC
CASSLVRAYGYTF
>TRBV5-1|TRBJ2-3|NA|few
TGCGCCAGCAGCTTGAGTGTCCGTACCAGCACAGATACGCAGTATTTT
CASSLSVRTSTDTQYF
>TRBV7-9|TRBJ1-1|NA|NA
TGTGCCAGCAGCTTAGGAGTTGGGGCTCCGAACACTGAAGCTTTCTTT
CASSLGVGAPNTEAFF
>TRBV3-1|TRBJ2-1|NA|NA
TGTGCCAGCAGCCCCTCCTACTACCCGGAGGGCTACAATGAGCAGTTCTTC
CASSPSYYPEGYNEQFF
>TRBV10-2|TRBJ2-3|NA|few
TGCGCCAGCAGTGAGGGACTCTTCACCTCCACAGATACGCAGTATTTT
CASSEGLFTSTDTQYF
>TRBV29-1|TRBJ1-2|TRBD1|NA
TGCAGCGCTGTACAGGGGGACGGCTATGGCTACACCTTC
CSAVQGDGYGYTF
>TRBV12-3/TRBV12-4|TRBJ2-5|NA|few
TGTGCCAGCAGTTTTGGGGGGGCAGAGACCCAGTACTTC
CASSFGGAETQYF
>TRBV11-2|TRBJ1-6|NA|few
TGTGCCAGCAGCTTAGGGGGGTTCATTTCACCCCTCCACTTT
CASSLGGFISPLHF
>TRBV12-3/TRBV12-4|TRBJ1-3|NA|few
TGTGCCAGCAGTTTGGGGGCTGCTGGAAACACCAGATATTTT
CASSLGAAGNTRYF
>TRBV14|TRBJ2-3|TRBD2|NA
TGTGCCAGCAGCCAAGCGCTAGCGGGAGACCTGGATACGCAGTATTTT
CASSQALAGDLDTQYF
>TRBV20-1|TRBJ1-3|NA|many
TGCAGTGCTAGAGATCGCGGGGGGGGCGCCGCTGGAAACACCATATATTTT
CSARDRGGGAAGNTIYF
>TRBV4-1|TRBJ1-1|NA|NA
TGCGCCAGCAGCCAAGGTGGAGCAGGGGTGAACACTGAAGCTTTCTTT
CASSQGGAGVNTEAFF
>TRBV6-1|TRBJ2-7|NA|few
TGTGCCAGCAGTGAAGCCCAGCCAGGACGCGGGTTTAGCTCCTACGAGCAGTACTTC
CASSEAQPGRGFSSYEQYF
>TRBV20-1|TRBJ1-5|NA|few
TGCTCAAGGCCGGGGAATGGCAATCAGCCCCAGCATTTT
CSRPGNGNQPQHF
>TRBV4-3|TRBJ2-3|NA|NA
TGCGCCAGCAGCCAAGGCGGGACTCACCAGTATTTT
CASSQGGTHQYF
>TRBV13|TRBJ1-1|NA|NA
TGTGCCAGCAGCTTAGGCCTGGTATTGGGGGCGCAGGACACTGAAGCTTTCTTT
CASSLGLVLGAQDTEAFF
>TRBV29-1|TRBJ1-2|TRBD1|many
TGCAGCGCAAGGACAGGGAACGACTATGGCTACACCTTC
CSARTGNDYGYTF
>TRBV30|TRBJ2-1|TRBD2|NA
TGTGCCTGGAGTCGGCTAGCGGTCTACAATGAGCAGTTCTTC
CAWSRLAVYNEQFF
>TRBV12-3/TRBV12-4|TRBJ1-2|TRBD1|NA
TGTGCCAGCCGGGACAGGGTTGATGGCTACACCTTC
CASRDRVDGYTF
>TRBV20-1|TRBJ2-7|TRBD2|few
TGCAGTGCCGAAGGTGGACTAGGGTCCTACGAGCAGTACTTC
CSAEGGLGSYEQYF